A single sample is the source of the 12 T cell receptor beta chains below, sequenced in a study of OX40 agonist ivuxolimab in advanced cancers. The assay was immunoSEQ multiplex PCR, and TCRdb's table has in-frame clones only and misses some. The sample includes 90,000 or so clones, roughly 90% of them seen just once. Sequences were derived from CD4+ or CD8+ T cells sorted from blood, sampled in a trial of the OX40 agonist ivuxolimab. These receptors all stem from an adult with an advanced solid tumor such as melanoma, head and neck, liver or kidney cancer.

The V and J genes are TRBV4-2 and TRBJ1-2; D might be TRBD1 (5 bases). CDR1 LGHNA and CDR2 YNFKEQ come from the germline V gene. CDR3 length: 16 amino acids. Trimming shortened V by 3 bases and J by 4 bases, and 18 bases separated the two germline ends. The CDR3 protein is CASSHPGEGRSYGYTF. The DNA of the CDR3 is TGTGCCAGCAGCCACCCGGGGGAGGGGCGCAGCTATGGCTACACCTTC.

V is TRBV5-1 and J is TRBJ1-2; TRBD1 might be the D (5 bases). CDR3 length: 14 residues. Per the germline V gene, CDR1 is SGHRS and CDR2 is YFSETQ. V was trimmed by 5 bases and J by 4 bases, leaving 15 bases between them. Here the CDR3 DNA reads TGCGCCAGCAGATATCGGGGGTCGGGCTATGGCTACACCTTC. It encodes CASRYRGSGYGYTF.

The chain employs TRBV10-3 and TRBJ2-3; TRBD2 matches at 12 bases. J lost 4 bases, V lost 11 bases, and 7 bases had no gene match. Looked up from germline, CDR1 is ENHRY and CDR2 is SYGVKD. The CDR3 loop spans 14 amino acids. The DNA for the CDR3 is TGTGCCGTCCGACTAGCGGGAGTTCCAGATACGCAGTATTTT. This translates into CAVRLAGVPDTQYF.

The chain has TRBV7-8 and TRBJ2-7; 7 bases are shared with TRBD2. V gave up 5 bases and J gave up 3 bases; unmatched junction bases: 7. From germline, CDR1 is SGHVS and CDR2 FQNEAQ. This CDR3 is 14 amino acids long. The CDR3 DNA reads as TGTGCCAGCAGCCCCACGGGGGGAAACTACGAGCAGTACTTC. Translating gives CASSPTGGNYEQYF. Full variable domain (remainder filled in from reference TRBV7-8 and TRBJ2-7): GAGVSQSPRYKVAKRGQDVALRCDPISGHVSLFWYQQALGQGPEFLTYFQNEAQLDKSGLPSDRFFAERPEGSVSTLKIQRTQQEDSAVYLCASSPTGGNYEQYFGPGTRLTVT.

The CDR3: CASSTNGGELFF. In DNA form, the CDR3 reads TGTGCCAGCAGCACGAATGGCGGGGAGCTGTTTTTT. The chain couples TRBV27 to TRBJ2-2, with D unresolved. CDR3 length: 12 residues. The V gene's germline CDR1 is MNHEY and CDR2 SMNVEV (reference sequence). V was clipped by 6 bases and J by 7 bases, with 9 bases between them.

The chain links TRBV5-6 to TRBJ1-1, with a tentative D call TRBD1 (5 bases). The CDR3 is 13 residues long. Germline V gene data show CDR1 as SGHDT and CDR2 as YYEEEE. The CDR3 nucleotides are TGTGCAGCCGGGCGGGGGAGTAGAACTGAAGCTTTCTTT. It translates to CAAGRGSRTEAFF.

The chain uses TRBV11-2 and TRBJ2-5; D is undetermined. Near its end, the DNA agrees better with TRBJ2-7, so the J call may be wrong. This CDR3 has 12 amino acids. Germline V CDR1 and CDR2: SGHAT, FQNNGV. DNA of the CDR3: TGTGCCAGCAGCTTACGAGACTACGAGCAGTACTTC. It codes for CASSLRDYEQYF.

This clone appeared a single time. The CDR3, as DNA: TGCAGCGTCCACTCTGGGGCCAACGTCCTGACTTTC. Protein: CSVHSGANVLTF. The rearrangement links TRBV29-1 to TRBJ2-6; D unclear. The CDR3 covers 12 residues. Germline-derived CDR1 and CDR2 are SQVTM and ANQGSEA. Deletions cut 6 bases from V and 0 bases from J, with 3 bases between.

This sequence joins TRBV27 and TRBJ1-2, with D perhaps matching TRBD1 (5 bases). Germline CDR1 MNHEY, CDR2 SMNVEV (reference sequence). The V end lost 3 bases, the J end lost 8 bases, and 13 bases lay between the germline ends. There are 13 residues in the CDR3. CDR3 in DNA: TGTGCCAGCAGTTTGTCTGTTGGGGACGGCTACACCTTC. Translation gives CASSLSVGDGYTF.

The chain couples TRBV2 to TRBJ1-2; D is ambiguous. Germline V CDR1 and CDR2: SNHLY, FYNNEI. V shed 9 bases and J shed 7 bases, with 15 bases lying between them. The CDR3 runs to 12 residues. In nucleotides, the CDR3 is TGTGCCAGACGAGGAGAGGATGTTGGCTACACCTTC. Amino acid sequence: CARRGEDVGYTF. Drawing the rest from reference TRBV2 and TRBJ1-2, the complete variable domain is EPEVTQTPSHQVTQMGQEVILRCVPISNHLYFYWYRQILGQKVEFLVSFYNNEISEKSEIFDDQFSVERPDGSNFTLKIRSTKLEDSAMYFCARRGEDVGYTFGSGTRLTVV.

The chain uses TRBV7-8 and TRBJ2-4, with unresolved D. Trimming pared 5 bases from V and 6 bases from J, leaving 14 bases between. Germline values: CDR1 SGHVS, CDR2 FQNEAQ. CDR3 length: 14 residues. The CDR3 region is CASSHHGIGNIQYF. In DNA form, the CDR3 reads TGTGCCAGCAGCCATCACGGTATTGGAAACATTCAGTACTTC.

The genes are TRBV9 and TRBJ1-1; D gene uncertain. Per germline, CDR1 SGDLS and CDR2 YYNGEE. This CDR3 is 16 amino acids long. Deletions cut 2 bases from V and 3 bases from J, with 17 bases between. The CDR3 protein is CASSVLPGLSYTEAFF. The CDR3 region has the DNA TGTGCCAGCAGCGTCCTTCCCGGACTATCTTACACTGAAGCTTTCTTT. Together with reference TRBV9 and TRBJ1-1, the CDR3 gives the full variable domain: DSGVTQTPKHLITATGQRVTLRCSPRSGDLSVYWYQQSLDQGLQFLIQYYNGEERAKGNILERFSAQQFPDLHSELNLSSLELGDSALYFCASSVLPGLSYTEAFFGQGTRLTVV.